Described below is a single TCR beta chain sequence and its context. This clone's antigen is unknown. Qualities for individual bases were not recorded, and no much larger clone is one base off. A single peripheral blood draw of about 116 mL on average was collected from each donor into heparinised tubes. Naive, central memory, regulatory and stem cell-like memory CD4+ T cells were sorted on a BD FACSAria II using a panel including CD45RO, CCR7, CD25, CD127, CD95 and CD27. A purity above 98% was achieved for all sorted populations. PBMCs were separated immediately by Lymphoprep density gradient centrifugation and were stained directly, without being cultured. To minimize batch effects, samples were stained and sorted in pairs, one healthy donor with one patient per experiment. The entire isolated RNA was reverse transcribed using the High Capacity cDNA Reverse Transcription Kit, and thus expressed TCRB transcripts were sequenced. Naive, central memory and regulatory T cell samples underwent deep immunoSEQ sequencing, averaging approximately 3.3 million total reads per sample. Sorted cells were lysed in RLT buffer and RNA was extracted with DNase-treated RNeasy Micro or Mini kits, depending on cell number. Each cell subset was processed separately to prevent cross-contamination, with patient and healthy donor samples processed together. TCRB sequences were amplified from cDNA with the immunoSEQ multiplex PCR, producing 87-bp fragments spanning the CDR3 region. Sequencing of the amplicons was done on the Illumina HiSeq platform. Regarding the original processing steps: Synthetic template baselines were used to correct PCR bias computationally, reads within Hamming distance 2 were collapsed together, and singletons that could not be merged were discarded. Reads were aligned to IMGT to assign V, D and J genes, CDR3 length, and insertions or deletions at six rearrangement sites. Clonotype counts were normalized to sorted cell number within each subset before computing true diversity and Gini coefficients with the tcR R package. The overlap coefficient, calculated on TCRB nucleotide sequences, was used to measure repertoire sharing. The table comes from immuneACCESS by way of TCRdb, which keeps in-frame sequences with V and J called. Part of the clones is missing from these tables; in studies checked, under half for an unresolved V gene and the rest for unknown reasons. That table supplies the V and J calls and clone size; D and trimming were determined from the DNA. In all, the sample holds 250,000 to 400,000 clones, and about 15% of those were seen once. The ten most abundant clones make up more than 6.5% of the sample.

This record belongs to a study of beta chain features in type 1 diabetes (dated by TCRdb to 2016 to 2019). Regarding the research as a whole: Patients and healthy donors did not differ in mean age, gender distribution, total cell number or subset yield. Across all samples, some 100,000,000 sorted cells were examined, and cell number per subset correlated strongly with RNA yield. The study compared the TCRB repertoires of sorted circulating CD4+ T cell subsets in recently diagnosed type 1 diabetes patients with those in matched healthy donors. Naive and central memory subsets were obtained from all 30 or so donors, but regulatory and stem cell-like memory subsets were isolated from only 8 patients and 8 healthy donors.

Germline trimming: 3 bases from V, 6 bases from J; junction bases outside gene matches: 23. CDR3 length: 20 amino acids, cysteine to valine. Solely the CDR3 DNA is kept, with 60 bases framed from the first base. Paper-wide results and their limitations: Naive, central memory and regulatory TCRB repertoires appeared more similar among patients than among healthy donors. A moderate but significant shortening of TCRB CDR3 length was observed in type 1 diabetes patients in all four CD4+ subsets. At VDJ recombination sites, patients with type 1 diabetes made fewer insertions and deleted more nucleotides, a pattern implying thymic rearrangement abnormalities. Because cDNA was sequenced instead of genomic DNA, highly expressing activated cells could be over-represented, though the groups showed no difference in activation or CD3 levels. PCR may preferentially amplify shorter templates, but because patient and control samples were amplified and corrected together, any resulting skew would affect both groups equally. Because the HLA sub-analyses included only small numbers of individuals, any influence of HLA type on TCRB rearrangement was left unresolved.

The TCR was taken from a man under 40 in good health. The chain is encoded by TRBV23-1 joined to TRBJ2-7, with 10 junctional bases fitting TRBD2. TRBV23-1 is flagged as an ORF with uncertain function. The source material was central memory CD4+ T cells from blood. The nucleotide sequence is given as TGCGCCAGCAGTCACCTCCAGCGGGAGGGCCGCAATGATACTGGGGGCGAGCAGTACGTC. Translated, it reads CASSHLQREGRNDTGGEQYV.